The 27 T cell receptor beta chains given below trace back to one sample, sequenced in a study of cytomegalovirus exposure and HLA in healthy donors. PCR primers comprised 60 Vbeta and 13 Jbeta primers. Only in-frame clones appear in the TCRdb table, and some are missing; sequencing was by immunoSEQ multiplex PCR. The repertoire has 160,000 or so clones, 60% to 80% of them found once; the top ten carry roughly 10%. The sequenced sample consisted of PBMCs. The receptors here all came from a man between 18 and 29 years old in good health and CMV-seropositive.

The chain has TRBV6-5 and TRBJ2-7; D perhaps matches TRBD1 (6 bases). Germline-derived CDR1 and CDR2 are MNHEY and SVGAGI. V lost 4 bases and J 2 bases, leaving 15 bases between the germline ends. The CDR3 totals 15 residues. In DNA, the CDR3 is TGTGCCAGCAGTTCGTCACAGGGCCAAACCTACGAGCAGTACTTC. Translated, it gives CASSSSQGQTYEQYF.

Note on this clone: Other DNA sequences of this sample code for an identical CDR3. The chain links TRBV18 to TRBJ2-7, with TRBD1 as a possible D gene (5 bases). V was trimmed by 3 bases and J by 1 base, leaving 10 bases between them. Germline assignment: CDR1 KGHSH and CDR2 LQKENI. This CDR3 spans 14 amino acids. CDR3 loop: CASSPGQGSYEQYF. The CDR3, as DNA: TGTGCCAGCTCACCGGGGCAGGGTTCCTACGAGCAGTACTTC.

V is TRBV27 and J is TRBJ1-1, with 9 nucleotides matching TRBD1. The CDR3 length is 15 residues. J gave up 1 base and V 5 bases, and 5 bases lay outside the gene matches. CDR1 is MNHEY, CDR2 SMNVEV, per germline (reference sequence). As DNA, the CDR3 is TGTGCCAGCAGTCGGAGGGGACAGGGGAACACTGAAGCTTTCTTT. Translated: CASSRRGQGNTEAFF.

This chain uses TRBV14 with TRBJ2-7, with D maybe TRBD2 (5 bases). This CDR3 spans 15 amino acids. V was clipped by 2 bases and J by 2 bases, with 13 bases between them. The germline CDR1 and CDR2 sequences are SGHDN and FVKESK. CDR3: CASSQFPAAPYEQYF. The CDR3 nucleotides read TGTGCCAGCAGCCAATTTCCAGCGGCTCCCTACGAGCAGTACTTC.

This clone was counted between two and nine times. The sample holds other DNA sequences that translate to the same CDR3. The chain carries TRBV11-3 and TRBJ1-1; D is uncertain. The CDR3 length is 8 residues. Trimming removed 10 bases from V and 10 bases from J, with 7 bases in between. Germline assignment: CDR1 SGHNT and CDR2 YENEEA. The CDR3 protein is CATGPAFF. The CDR3 DNA reads as TGTGCCACAGGTCCAGCTTTCTTT.

J is TRBJ2-5 and V is TRBV27; no firm D call. The closer fit of TRBJ2-7 to the DNA end suggests the J call may be wrong. CDR1 is MNHEY and CDR2 is SMNVEV in the germline V gene (reference sequence). The CDR3 spans 14 residues. The CDR3 protein is CASKTPGSAYEQYF. The CDR3 DNA reads TGTGCCAGCAAAACCCCAGGTTCCGCCTACGAGCAGTACTTC.

V usage is TRBV25-1 and J usage is TRBJ1-1; 8 bases match TRBD1. Germline-derived CDR1 and CDR2 are MGHDK and SYGVNS. V shed 9 bases, J shed 4 bases, and the junction held 10 bases outside the gene matches. The CDR3 length is 14 residues. For the CDR3, the DNA is TGTGCCAGTAGAGCAGGGGGCATGAGCACTGAAGCTTTCTTT. Its translation is CASRAGGMSTEAFF. Filled out from reference TRBV25-1 and TRBJ1-1, the complete variable domain reads EADIYQTPRYLVIGTGKKITLECSQTMGHDKMYWYQQDPGMELHLIHYSYGVNSTEKGDLSSESTVSRIRTEHFPLTLESARPSHTSQYLCASRAGGMSTEAFFGQGTRLTVV.

The chain has TRBV11-2 and TRBJ2-3; D gene uncertain. V lost 3 bases and J 2 bases, leaving 9 bases between the germline ends. CDR3 length equals 14 residues. The germline CDR1 and CDR2 sequences are SGHAT and FQNNGV. The DNA for the CDR3 is TGTGCCAGCAGCTTTTCGGCGGACACAGATACGCAGTATTTT. This encodes CASSFSADTDTQYF. Drawing the rest from reference TRBV11-2 and TRBJ2-3, the complete variable domain is EAGVAQSPRYKIIEKRQSVAFWCNPISGHATLYWYQQILGQGPKLLIQFQNNGVVDDSQLPKDRFSAERLKGVDSTLKIQPAKLEDSAVYLCASSFSADTDTQYFGPGTRLTVL.

As for this clone: The junction shows a germline mismatch at one end, possibly a read error. The rearrangement uses TRBV15 and TRBJ2-4; D is perhaps TRBD1 (5 bases). Germline values: CDR1 LNHNV, CDR2 YYDKDF (reference sequence). The CDR3 has 15 residues. DNA of the CDR3: TGTGCCACCAGCAGAGTGACAGTCCCCCAAAACAGTCAGTACTTC. Protein sequence: CATSRVTVPQNSQYF.

This clone was detected once. The gene calls are TRBV19 and TRBJ1-5; no reliable D call. The germline V gene has CDR1 LNHDA and CDR2 SQIVND (reference sequence). The length of the CDR3 is 14 residues. V lost 5 bases and J lost 3, with 11 bases in between. Here the CDR3 reads CASSLPGINQPQHF. For the CDR3, the DNA is TGTGCCAGTAGTCTCCCCGGGATCAATCAGCCCCAGCATTTT.

DNA for the CDR3: TGTGCCAGCAGCCAGCTTGGGGATGAGGGCACTGAAGCTTTCTTT. This translates into CASSQLGDEGTEAFF. V and J are TRBV7-8 and TRBJ1-1; D gene ambiguous. CDR3 length equals 15 residues. Germline V gene data show CDR1 as SGHVS and CDR2 as FQNEAQ. V was shortened by 5 bases and J by 4 bases, with 17 bases between the two germline ends.

The chain couples TRBV10-3 to TRBJ1-1, with D unresolved. The CDR3 is 13 amino acids. Trimming left V 8 bases short and J 1 base short, with 11 bases between. Germline CDR1 is ENHRY and CDR2 is SYGVKD. The CDR3 here is CAIREQTNTEAFF. The CDR3 DNA reads as TGTGCCATCCGAGAACAGACGAACACTGAAGCTTTCTTT.

The chain is built from TRBV10-2 and TRBJ2-5; a weak D match, TRBD2 (6 bases). Trimming shortened V by 3 bases and J by 3 bases, and 8 bases separated the two germline ends. Germline CDR1 is WSHSY and CDR2 is SAAADI. The length of the CDR3 is 13 residues. CDR3 DNA sequence: TGCGCCAGCAGTGATGAGCGGGAAGAGACCCAGTACTTC. Translation: CASSDEREETQYF.

The chain joins TRBV10-3 to TRBJ2-1; D perhaps matches TRBD2 (5 bases). Germline V CDR1 and CDR2: ENHRY, SYGVKD. Trimming shortened V by 8 bases and J by 1 base, and 15 bases separated the two germline ends. The CDR3 loop spans 15 amino acids. The CDR3 sequence: CAIGEPDTSYNEQFF. The CDR3 DNA reads TGTGCCATCGGGGAGCCGGATACTTCCTACAATGAGCAGTTCTTC.

This sequence joins TRBV6-5 and TRBJ2-5, with 8 bases aligning to TRBD1. Per the germline V gene, CDR1 is MNHEY and CDR2 is SVGAGI. This CDR3 is 14 amino acids long. J lost 2 bases, V lost 4 bases, and 3 bases had no gene match. The CDR3 reads CASSWDRRQETQYF. In DNA, the CDR3 is TGTGCCAGCAGTTGGGACAGGCGACAAGAGACCCAGTACTTC.

The chain combines TRBV5-8 with TRBJ1-1, with D possibly matching TRBD1 (5 bases). CDR3 size: 14 residues. Germline V lookup: CDR1 SGHTS, CDR2 YDEGEE. V was pared by 4 bases and J by 1 base, with 11 bases between. The DNA for the CDR3 is TGTGCCAGCAGCATTGGGGCCGGGAACACTGAAGCTTTCTTT. Protein product: CASSIGAGNTEAFF.

In its sample, this clone was seen once. The chain has TRBV4-2 and TRBJ1-2; maybe TRBD1 (6 bases). V lost 0 bases and J lost 3, with 20 bases in between. The CDR3 contains 18 residues. From germline, CDR1 is LGHNA and CDR2 YNFKEQ. The CDR3 nucleotides are TGTGCCAGCAGCCAAGACAGGGGTCAGGTAAAGGGGGACTATGGCTACACCTTC. Translating it yields CASSQDRGQVKGDYGYTF.

This chain links TRBV19 with TRBJ2-1, with a tentative D call TRBD2 (6 bases). Trimming pared 4 bases from V and 0 bases from J, leaving 13 bases between. This CDR3 is built from 16 residues. From germline, CDR1 is LNHDA and CDR2 SQIVND (reference sequence). The DNA of the CDR3 is TGTGCCAGTAGTAAGCTAGCGAGGAGCTCCTACAATGAGCAGTTCTTC. Protein product: CASSKLARSSYNEQFF.

This rearrangement joins TRBV2 to TRBJ1-4; D call uncertain. The V end lost 4 bases, the J end lost 4 bases, and 10 bases lay between the germline ends. The CDR3 runs 14 residues. Germline V gives CDR1 SNHLY, CDR2 FYNNEI. The CDR3 reads CASSGGGINEKLFF. CDR3 nucleotides: TGTGCCAGCAGTGGAGGCGGGATTAATGAAAAACTGTTTTTT. Full variable domain (missing parts from reference TRBV2 and TRBJ1-4): EPEVTQTPSHQVTQMGQEVILRCVPISNHLYFYWYRQILGQKVEFLVSFYNNEISEKSEIFDDQFSVERPDGSNFTLKIRSTKLEDSAMYFCASSGGGINEKLFFGSGTQLSVL.

The V gene is TRBV19, the J gene TRBJ1-1, with 9 nucleotides matching TRBD1. The V gene end was trimmed by 7 bases and the J gene end by 4 bases; junction bases not matched to a gene: 13. The CDR3 is made up of 16 amino acids. Germline assignment: CDR1 LNHDA and CDR2 SQIVND (reference sequence). CDR3 protein: CASNRDREFYGTEAFF. CDR3 nucleotides: TGTGCCAGTAACAGGGACAGGGAATTTTATGGCACTGAAGCTTTCTTT.

The chain couples TRBV19 to TRBJ1-3; D is undetermined. This CDR3 comprises 14 residues. Trimming pared 5 bases from V and 1 base from J, leaving 9 bases between. The V gene's germline CDR1 is LNHDA and CDR2 SQIVND (reference sequence). The CDR3 region is CASSSGRSGNTIYF. The CDR3, as DNA: TGTGCCAGTAGTTCGGGGAGGTCTGGAAACACCATATATTTT.

A single count supports this clone. The rearrangement joins TRBV19 to TRBJ2-7; TRBD1 aligns across 8 bases. This CDR3 is built from 18 residues. The junction had 12 bases not matched to a gene; V was cut back by 1 base and J by 1 base. Germline V gene sequence: CDR1 LNHDA, CDR2 SQIVND (reference sequence). The CDR3 here is CASSIALVTGAESYEQYF. The CDR3 nucleotides read TGTGCCAGTAGTATAGCCCTCGTGACAGGGGCGGAATCCTACGAGCAGTACTTC.

V gene TRBV6-1 combines with J gene TRBJ1-5; no clear D gene. Trimming removed 1 base at V and 7 bases at J, with 8 bases between. The germline V gene has CDR1 MNHNS and CDR2 SASEGT. This CDR3 has 13 amino acids. CDR3 protein: CASSEVPGQPQHF. CDR3 coding DNA: TGTGCCAGCAGTGAAGTCCCGGGGCAGCCCCAGCATTTT.

The sample holds a few counts of this clone. The V and J genes are TRBV5-1 and TRBJ2-2; no clear D. The V and J ends lost 0 bases and 2 bases respectively, with 14 bases between them. This CDR3 spans 17 amino acids. Germline-derived CDR1 and CDR2 are SGHRS and YFSETQ. DNA of the CDR3: TGCGCCAGCAGCTTGGGTAGAGGTGGCGGAAACACCGGGGAGCTGTTTTTT. Encoded protein: CASSLGRGGGNTGELFF.

The V gene is TRBV5-4, the J gene TRBJ2-7; 8 bases are shared with TRBD2. The V segment lost 7 bases and the J segment 3 bases; nucleotides outside the gene matches: 9. The CDR3 runs to 14 residues. In germline, CDR1 is SGHNT, CDR2 YYREEE (reference sequence). CDR3 nucleotide sequence: TGTGCCAGCTCCCAAGGACTAGCAGGCTACGAGCAGTACTTC. This sequence encodes CASSQGLAGYEQYF.

This clone showed up just a few times. The chain joins TRBV2 to TRBJ2-1; tentative D call: TRBD2 (5 bases). V gave up 5 bases and J gave up 4 bases, with 9 bases separating them. The CDR3 totals 13 residues. CDR1 SNHLY and CDR2 FYNNEI come from the germline V gene. The CDR3 spells CASSQLDYNEQFF. For the CDR3, the DNA is TGTGCCAGCAGTCAACTAGATTACAATGAGCAGTTCTTC.

The V and J genes are TRBV4-3 and TRBJ2-3, with TRBD2 matching over 8 bases. The CDR3 extends over 17 amino acids. Germline V lookup: CDR1 LGHNA, CDR2 YSLEER. Trimming removed 0 bases from V and 2 bases from J; junction bases left unmatched: 7. The CDR3 loop reads CASSQDSQREITDTQYF. The CDR3 nucleotides read TGCGCCAGCAGCCAAGATTCCCAGCGGGAGATCACAGATACGCAGTATTTT.